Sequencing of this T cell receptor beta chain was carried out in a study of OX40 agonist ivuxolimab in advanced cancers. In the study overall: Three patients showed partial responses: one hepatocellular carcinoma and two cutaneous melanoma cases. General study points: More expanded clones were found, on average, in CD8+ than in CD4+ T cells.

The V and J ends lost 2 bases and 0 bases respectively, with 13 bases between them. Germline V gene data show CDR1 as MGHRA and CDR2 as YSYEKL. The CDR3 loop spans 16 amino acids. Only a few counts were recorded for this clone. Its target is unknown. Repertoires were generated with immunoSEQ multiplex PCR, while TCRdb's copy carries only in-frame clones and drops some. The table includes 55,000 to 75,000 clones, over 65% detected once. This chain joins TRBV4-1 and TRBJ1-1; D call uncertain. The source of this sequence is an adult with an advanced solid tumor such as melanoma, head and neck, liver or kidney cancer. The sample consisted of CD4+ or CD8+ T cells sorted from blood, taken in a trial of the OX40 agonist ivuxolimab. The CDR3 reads CASSQQSTTMNTEAFF. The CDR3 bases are TGCGCCAGCAGCCAACAATCGACAACGATGAACACTGAAGCTTTCTTT.